This T cell receptor (beta chain) was identified during a study of blood T cell repertoires in COVID-19. Looking at the study overall: Spain, Italy and the United States supplied samples that represented acute and convalescent COVID-19. Nucleic acid was either cDNA or gDNA, and it came from T cells, B-cell-depleted T cells, or PBMCs.

Original methodology: Estimated nucleated cell counts came from reference gene primer amplification. Assay: immunoSEQ multiplex PCR; the TCRdb copy retains only in-frame clones and omits some. V, J and clone size are taken as reported in that table, and D and trimming were inferred from the DNA itself. The data contain approximately 250,000 clones, approximately 87% of them singletons. The CDR3 consists of 17 residues. Looked up from germline, CDR1 is LNHNV and CDR2 is YYDKDF (reference sequence). V trimming: 2 bases; J trimming: 0 bases; junction bases outside the gene matches: 4. This receptor was taken from a man aged 60 to 69 who had recovered from COVID-19. The chain has TRBV15 and TRBJ2-6, with 7 bases fitting TRBD1. Input material: peripheral blood. Here the CDR3 DNA reads TGTGCCACCAGCAGATCGACAGGGTTCTCTGGGGCCAACGTCCTGACTTTC. It encodes CATSRSTGFSGANVLTF.